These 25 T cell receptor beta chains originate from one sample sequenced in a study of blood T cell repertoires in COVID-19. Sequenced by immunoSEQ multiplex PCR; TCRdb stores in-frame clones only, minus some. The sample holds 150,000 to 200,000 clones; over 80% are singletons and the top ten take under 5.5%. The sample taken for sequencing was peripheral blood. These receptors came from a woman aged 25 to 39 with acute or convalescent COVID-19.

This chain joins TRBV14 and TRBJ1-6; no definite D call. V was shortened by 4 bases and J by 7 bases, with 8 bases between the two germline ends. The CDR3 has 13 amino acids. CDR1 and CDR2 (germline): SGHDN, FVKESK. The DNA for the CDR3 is TGTGCCAGCAGCCCCGCAGGAAATTCACCCCTCCACTTT. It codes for CASSPAGNSPLHF.

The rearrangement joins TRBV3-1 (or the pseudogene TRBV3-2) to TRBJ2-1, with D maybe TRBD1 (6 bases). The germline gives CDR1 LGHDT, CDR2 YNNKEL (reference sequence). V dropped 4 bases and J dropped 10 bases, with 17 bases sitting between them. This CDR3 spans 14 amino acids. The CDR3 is CASSPPNRVKEQFF. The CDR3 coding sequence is TGTGCCAGCAGCCCACCGAACAGGGTTAAGGAGCAGTTCTTC.

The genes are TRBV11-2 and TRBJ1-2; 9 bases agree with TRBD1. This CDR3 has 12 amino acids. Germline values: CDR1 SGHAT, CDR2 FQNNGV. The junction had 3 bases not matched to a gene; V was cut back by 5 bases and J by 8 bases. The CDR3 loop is CASSTTGGGYTF. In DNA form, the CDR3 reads TGTGCCAGCAGCACGACAGGGGGAGGCTACACCTTC.

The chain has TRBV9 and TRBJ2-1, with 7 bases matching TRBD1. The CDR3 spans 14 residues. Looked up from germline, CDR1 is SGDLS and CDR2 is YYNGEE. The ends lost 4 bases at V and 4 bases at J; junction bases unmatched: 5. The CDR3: CASSIGTAYNEQFF. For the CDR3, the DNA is TGTGCCAGCAGCATAGGGACAGCATACAATGAGCAGTTCTTC.

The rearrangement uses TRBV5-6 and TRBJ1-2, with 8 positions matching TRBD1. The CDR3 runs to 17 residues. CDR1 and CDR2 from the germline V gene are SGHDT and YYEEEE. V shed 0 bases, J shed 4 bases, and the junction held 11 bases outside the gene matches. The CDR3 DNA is TGTGCCAGCAGCTTGGACCGGGACAGGTTCGGGACCTATGGCTACACCTTC. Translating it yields CASSLDRDRFGTYGYTF.

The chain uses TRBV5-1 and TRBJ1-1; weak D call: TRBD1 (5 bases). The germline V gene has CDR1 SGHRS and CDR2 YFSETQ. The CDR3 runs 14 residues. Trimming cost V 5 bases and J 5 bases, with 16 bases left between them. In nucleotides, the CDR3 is TGCGCCAGCAGGCCGGCGGGGGGAGGGACTGAAGCTTTCTTT. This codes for CASRPAGGGTEAFF.

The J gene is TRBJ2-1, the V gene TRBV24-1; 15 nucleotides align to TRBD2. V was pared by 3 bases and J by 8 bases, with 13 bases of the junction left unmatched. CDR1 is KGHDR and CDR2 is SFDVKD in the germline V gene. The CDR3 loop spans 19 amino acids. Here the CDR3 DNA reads TGTGCCACCAGTGATCCTCCCGGGACTAGCGGGGGGCTCCCCCATGAGCAGTTCTTC. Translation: CATSDPPGTSGGLPHEQFF.

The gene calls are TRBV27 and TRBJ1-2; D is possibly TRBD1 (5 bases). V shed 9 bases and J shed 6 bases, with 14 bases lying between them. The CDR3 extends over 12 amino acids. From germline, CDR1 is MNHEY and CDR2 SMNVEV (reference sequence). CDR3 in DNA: TGTGCCAGTGGTAACAGGTCTCATGGCTACACCTTC. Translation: CASGNRSHGYTF.

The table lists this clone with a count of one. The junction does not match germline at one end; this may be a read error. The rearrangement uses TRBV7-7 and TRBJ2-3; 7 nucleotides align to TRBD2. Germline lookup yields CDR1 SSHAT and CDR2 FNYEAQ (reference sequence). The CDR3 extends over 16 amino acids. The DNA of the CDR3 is TGTGCTAGCAGCTTAGCGGCGGGAGAGGGGACAGATACGCAGTATTTT. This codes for CASSLAAGEGTDTQYF.

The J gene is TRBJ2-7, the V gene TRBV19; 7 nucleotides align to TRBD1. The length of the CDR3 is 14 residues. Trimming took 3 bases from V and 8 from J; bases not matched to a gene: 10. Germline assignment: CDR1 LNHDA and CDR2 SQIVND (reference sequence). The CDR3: CASSIGQGVLQQYF. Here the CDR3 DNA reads TGTGCCAGTAGTATTGGGCAGGGGGTCCTCCAGCAGTACTTC.

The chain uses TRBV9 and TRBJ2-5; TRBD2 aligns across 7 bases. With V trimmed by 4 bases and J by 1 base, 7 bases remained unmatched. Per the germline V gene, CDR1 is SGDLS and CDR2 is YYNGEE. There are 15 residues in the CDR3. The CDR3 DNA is TGTGCCAGCAGCCCTACTCCTAGCGGCCAAGAGACCCAGTACTTC. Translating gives CASSPTPSGQETQYF.

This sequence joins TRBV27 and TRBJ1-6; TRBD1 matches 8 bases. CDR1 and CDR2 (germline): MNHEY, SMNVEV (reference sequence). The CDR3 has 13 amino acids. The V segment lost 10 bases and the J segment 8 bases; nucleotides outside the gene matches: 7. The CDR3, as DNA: TGTGCCACCAAGGACAGGGAATATTCACCCCTCCACTTT. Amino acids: CATKDREYSPLHF.

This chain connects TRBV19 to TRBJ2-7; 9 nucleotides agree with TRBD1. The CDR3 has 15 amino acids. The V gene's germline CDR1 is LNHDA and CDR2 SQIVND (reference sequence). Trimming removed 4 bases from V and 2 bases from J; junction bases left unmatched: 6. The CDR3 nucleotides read TGTGCCAGTAGTACACTCGGGACAGGGACCTACGAGCAGTACTTC. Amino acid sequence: CASSTLGTGTYEQYF.

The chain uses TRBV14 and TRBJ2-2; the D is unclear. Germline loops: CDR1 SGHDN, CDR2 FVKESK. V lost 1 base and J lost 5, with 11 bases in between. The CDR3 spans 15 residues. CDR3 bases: TGTGCCAGCAGCCAAGCCGCCGAGTTTACCGGGGAGCTGTTTTTT. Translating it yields CASSQAAEFTGELFF.

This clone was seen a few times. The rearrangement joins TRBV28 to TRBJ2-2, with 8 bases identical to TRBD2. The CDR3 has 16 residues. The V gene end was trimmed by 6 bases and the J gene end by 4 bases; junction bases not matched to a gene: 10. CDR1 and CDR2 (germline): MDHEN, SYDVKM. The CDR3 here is CASSPPLSGSTGELFF. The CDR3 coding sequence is TGTGCCAGCAGCCCGCCCCTCAGCGGGAGCACCGGGGAGCTGTTTTTT.

In DNA form, the CDR3 reads TGTGCCAGTAGTATGCAGGGGTCTGGGGCCAACGTCCTGACTTTC. It is translated as CASSMQGSGANVLTF. The V call is TRBV19, the J call TRBJ2-6; D possibly corresponds to TRBD1 (6 bases). This CDR3 is 15 amino acids long. Trimming pared 3 bases from V and 1 base from J, leaving 7 bases between. The germline V gene has CDR1 LNHDA and CDR2 SQIVND (reference sequence). Full variable domain (remainder filled in from reference TRBV19 and TRBJ2-6): DGGITQSPKYLFRKEGQNVTLSCEQNLNHDAMYWYRQDPGQGLRLIYYSQIVNDFQKGDIAEGYSVSREKKESFPLTVTSAQKNPTAFYLCASSMQGSGANVLTFGAGSRLTVL.

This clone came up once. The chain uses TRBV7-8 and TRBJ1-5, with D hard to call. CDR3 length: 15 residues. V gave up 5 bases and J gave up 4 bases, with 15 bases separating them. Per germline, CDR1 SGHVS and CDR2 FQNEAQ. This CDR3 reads CASSLTRRSNQPQHF. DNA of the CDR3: TGTGCCAGCAGCCTCACCCGGCGGTCAAATCAGCCCCAGCATTTT.

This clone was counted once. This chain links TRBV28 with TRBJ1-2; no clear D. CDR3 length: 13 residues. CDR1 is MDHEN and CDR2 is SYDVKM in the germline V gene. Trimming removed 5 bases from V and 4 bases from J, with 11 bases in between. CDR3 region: CASSPTQVYGYTF. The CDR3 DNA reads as TGTGCCAGCAGTCCCACCCAGGTCTATGGCTACACCTTC.

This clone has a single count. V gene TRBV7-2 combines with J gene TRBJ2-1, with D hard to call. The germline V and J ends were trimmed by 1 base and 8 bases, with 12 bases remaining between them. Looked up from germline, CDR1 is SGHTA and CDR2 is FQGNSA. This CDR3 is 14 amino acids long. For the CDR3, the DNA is TGTGCCAGCAGCTTAGACGCGAGGCCCCATGAGCAGTTCTTC. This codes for CASSLDARPHEQFF.

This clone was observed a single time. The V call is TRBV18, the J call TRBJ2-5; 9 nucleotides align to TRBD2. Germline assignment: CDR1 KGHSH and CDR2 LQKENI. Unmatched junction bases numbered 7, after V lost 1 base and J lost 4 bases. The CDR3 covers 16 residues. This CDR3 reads CASSPLFQAGGETQYF. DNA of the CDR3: TGTGCCAGCTCACCACTCTTCCAAGCGGGAGGAGAGACCCAGTACTTC.

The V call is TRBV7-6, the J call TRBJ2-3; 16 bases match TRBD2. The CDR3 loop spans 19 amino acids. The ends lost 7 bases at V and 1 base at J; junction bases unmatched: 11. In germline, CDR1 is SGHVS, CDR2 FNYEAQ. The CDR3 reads CASMSGGTSGRAGTDTQYF. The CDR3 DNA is TGTGCCAGCATGTCTGGGGGGACTAGCGGGAGGGCCGGCACAGATACGCAGTATTTT.

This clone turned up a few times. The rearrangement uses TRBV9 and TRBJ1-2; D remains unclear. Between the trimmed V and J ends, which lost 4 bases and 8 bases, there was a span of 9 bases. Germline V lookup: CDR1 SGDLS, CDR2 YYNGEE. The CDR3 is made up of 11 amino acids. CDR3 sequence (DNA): TGTGCCAGCAGCCGGGGTTGGGGCTACACCTTC. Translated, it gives CASSRGWGYTF. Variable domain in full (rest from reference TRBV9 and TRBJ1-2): DSGVTQTPKHLITATGQRVTLRCSPRSGDLSVYWYQQSLDQGLQFLIQYYNGEERAKGNILERFSAQQFPDLHSELNLSSLELGDSALYFCASSRGWGYTFGSGTRLTVV.

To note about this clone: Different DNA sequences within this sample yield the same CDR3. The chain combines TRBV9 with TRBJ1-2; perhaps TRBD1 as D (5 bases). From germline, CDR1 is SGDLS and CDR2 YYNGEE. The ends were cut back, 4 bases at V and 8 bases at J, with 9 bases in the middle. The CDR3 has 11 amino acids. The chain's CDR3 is CASSSRVGYTF. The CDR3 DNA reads TGTGCCAGCAGCTCCAGGGTGGGCTACACCTTC. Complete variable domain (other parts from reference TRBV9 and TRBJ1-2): DSGVTQTPKHLITATGQRVTLRCSPRSGDLSVYWYQQSLDQGLQFLIQYYNGEERAKGNILERFSAQQFPDLHSELNLSSLELGDSALYFCASSSRVGYTFGSGTRLTVV.

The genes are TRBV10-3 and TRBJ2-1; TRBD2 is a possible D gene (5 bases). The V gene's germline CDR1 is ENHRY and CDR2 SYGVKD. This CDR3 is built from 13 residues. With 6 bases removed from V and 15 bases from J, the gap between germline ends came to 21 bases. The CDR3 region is CAIRISGGSLSFF. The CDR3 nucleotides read TGTGCCATCAGAATATCCGGCGGGTCTTTATCGTTCTTC.

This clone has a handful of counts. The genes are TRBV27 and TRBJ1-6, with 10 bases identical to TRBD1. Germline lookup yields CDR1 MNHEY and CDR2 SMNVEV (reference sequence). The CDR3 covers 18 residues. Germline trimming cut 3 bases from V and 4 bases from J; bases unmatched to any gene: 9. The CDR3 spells CASSFLPGQGTYNSPLHF. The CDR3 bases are TGTGCCAGCAGTTTTTTACCGGGACAGGGGACTTATAATTCACCCCTCCACTTT.